These 20 T cell receptor beta chains were sequenced from one sample in a study of cytomegalovirus exposure and HLA in healthy donors. With 60 Vbeta and 13 Jbeta primers, the PCR was carried out. Sequenced by immunoSEQ multiplex PCR; TCRdb stores in-frame clones only, minus some. Among 95,000 to 150,000 clones, just over 65% were seen once, and the ten largest hold approximately 1.4%. The specimen sequenced was PBMCs. These receptors all come from a young man in good health and CMV-seronegative.

This chain links TRBV6-6 with TRBJ2-1; D is possibly TRBD2 (5 bases). The CDR3 is made up of 14 amino acids. The V and J ends lost 6 bases and 10 bases respectively, with 19 bases between them. Germline loops: CDR1 MNHNY, CDR2 SVGAGI (reference sequence). The CDR3 region is CASSPPGKGLEQFF. The DNA of the CDR3 is TGTGCCAGCAGCCCTCCCGGGAAGGGTCTCGAGCAGTTCTTC.

The chain recombines TRBV29-1 with TRBJ2-5, with 7 bases aligning to TRBD2. The J call could be wrong; TRBJ2-7 is a better fit for the DNA end. Per the germline V gene, CDR1 is SQVTM and CDR2 is ANQGSEA. The CDR3 is 13 residues long. CDR3 protein: CSVVSGRAYEQYF. The CDR3 nucleotides read TGCAGCGTTGTGAGTGGGAGGGCCTACGAGCAGTACTTC.

The chain couples TRBV18 to TRBJ1-4; D gene uncertain. The CDR3 is made up of 15 amino acids. Germline-derived CDR1 and CDR2 are KGHSH and LQKENI. V lost 4 bases to trimming and J lost 3 bases, with 12 bases between them. The CDR3 DNA follows: TGTGCCAGCTCACATACGTCGAGTGCTAATGAAAAACTGTTTTTT. Translation gives CASSHTSSANEKLFF.

A single count supports this clone. The CDR3 is CAWTADRAGEAFF. The DNA of the CDR3 is TGTGCCTGGACAGCGGATCGGGCAGGTGAAGCTTTCTTT. The gene calls are TRBV30 and TRBJ1-1, with D hard to call. In germline, CDR1 is GTSNPN, CDR2 SVGIG (reference sequence). The CDR3 sequence is 13 residues long. V was shortened by 4 bases and J by 7 bases, with 16 bases between the two germline ends. The complete variable domain, with remaining parts taken from reference TRBV30 and TRBJ1-1, reads SQTIHQWPATLVQPVGSPLSLECTVEGTSNPNLYWYRQAAGRGLQLLFYSVGIGQISSEVPQNLSASRPQDRQFILSSKKLLLSDSGFYLCAWTADRAGEAFFGQGTRLTVV.

This chain uses TRBV19 with TRBJ1-2; 10 nucleotides line up with TRBD1. Germline trimming cut 9 bases from V and 8 bases from J; bases unmatched to any gene: 12. The CDR3 sequence is 14 residues long. CDR1 and CDR2 (germline): LNHDA, SQIVND (reference sequence). The CDR3 bases are TGTGCCAGCGAGACAGGGGGCGCGAGAAGGGGCTACACCTTC. Encoded protein: CASETGGARRGYTF.

This clone was counted only a few times. The rearrangement joins TRBV5-6 to TRBJ1-1, with 9 nucleotides matching TRBD1. This CDR3 is 14 amino acids long. With V trimmed by 4 bases and J by 11 bases, 12 bases remained unmatched. Germline CDR1 is SGHDT and CDR2 is YYEEEE. CDR3 coding DNA: TGTGCCAGCAGCAAAGGGACAGGGAGTCGCCTGGCTTTCTTT. This translates into CASSKGTGSRLAFF.

The V gene is TRBV13, the J gene TRBJ2-3; D possibly corresponds to TRBD2 (5 bases). Germline CDR1 reads PRHDT; CDR2 reads FYEKMQ (reference sequence). Trimming removed 3 bases at V and 3 bases at J, with 16 bases between. The CDR3 is 16 amino acids. The CDR3 DNA reads as TGTGCCAGCAGCTTCCGGCTAGCCTATGGAACAGATACGCAGTATTTT. This gives the protein CASSFRLAYGTDTQYF.

The gene calls are TRBV6-1 and TRBJ1-3; D is undetermined. V was cut by 4 bases and J by 9 bases, with 7 bases left in between. Germline V CDR1 and CDR2: MNHNS, SASEGT. The CDR3 sequence is 11 residues long. As DNA, the CDR3 is TGTGCCAGCAGTGCCCTATTCACCATATATTTT. It specifies CASSALFTIYF.

The rearrangement uses TRBV28 and TRBJ1-5; perhaps TRBD1 as D (6 bases). CDR3 length: 16 residues. With 3 bases removed from V and 4 bases from J, the gap between germline ends came to 16 bases. CDR1 is MDHEN, CDR2 SYDVKM, per germline. The CDR3 sequence: CASSFGSQGSNQPQHF. The CDR3, as DNA: TGTGCCAGCAGTTTTGGGTCCCAGGGGAGTAATCAGCCCCAGCATTTT. Filled out from reference TRBV28 and TRBJ1-5, the complete variable domain reads DVKVTQSSRYLVKRTGEKVFLECVQDMDHENMFWYRQDPGLGLRLIYFSYDVKMKEKGDIPEGYSVSREKKERFSLILESASTNQTSMYLCASSFGSQGSNQPQHFGDGTRLSIL.

The J gene is TRBJ2-1, the V gene TRBV29-1; possibly TRBD1 for D (5 bases). V lost 4 bases to trimming and J lost 9 bases, with 10 bases between them. CDR3 size: 11 residues. Germline CDR1 and CDR2: SQVTM and ANQGSEA. The CDR3 loop reads CSVVSRAEQFF. The CDR3 nucleotides are TGCAGCGTTGTTAGCAGGGCTGAGCAGTTCTTC.

This clone came up a few times. The genes are TRBV7-9 and TRBJ2-5; 7 nucleotides agree with TRBD1. CDR1 and CDR2 (germline): SEHNR, FQNEAQ (reference sequence). The CDR3 covers 15 residues. With 2 bases clipped from V and 2 bases from J, the junction kept 5 bases outside the gene matches. CDR3 residues: CASSLYRGGQETQYF. CDR3 sequence (DNA): TGTGCCAGCAGCTTATACAGGGGCGGGCAAGAGACCCAGTACTTC.

The chain is built from TRBV7-3 and TRBJ1-5; D perhaps matches TRBD1 (6 bases). There are 13 residues in the CDR3. Deletions cut 5 bases from V and 4 bases from J, with 9 bases between. Germline-derived CDR1 and CDR2 are SGHTA and FQGTGA. CDR3 in DNA: TGTGCCAGCAGCGCGGACAGTAATCAGCCCCAGCATTTT. Its protein is CASSADSNQPQHF. Using reference TRBV7-3 and TRBJ1-5 for the parts outside the CDR3, the full variable domain is GAGVSQTPSNKVTEKGKYVELRCDPISGHTALYWYRQSLGQGPEFLIYFQGTGAADDSGLPNDRFFAVRPEGSVSTLKIQRTERGDSAVYLCASSADSNQPQHFGDGTRLSIL.

The chain links TRBV5-4 to TRBJ2-3; no firm D call. CDR1 and CDR2 (germline): SGHNT, YYREEE (reference sequence). The CDR3 is 12 amino acids. V was pared by 4 bases and J by 2 bases, with 5 bases between. Here the CDR3 DNA reads TGTGCCAGCAGCCCGTACACAGATACGCAGTATTTT. Translated: CASSPYTDTQYF.

This rearrangement joins TRBV28 to TRBJ2-7; D is unresolved. The CDR3 loop spans 14 amino acids. Germline CDR1 is MDHEN and CDR2 is SYDVKM. V was clipped by 2 bases and J by 6 bases, with 14 bases between them. CDR3 sequence (DNA): TGTGCCAGCAGTTTACCAACGGTACCTGGCGAGCAGTACTTC. It encodes CASSLPTVPGEQYF.

A few counts support this clone. The chain combines TRBV7-9 with TRBJ1-5; D unresolved. Trimming removed 5 bases from V and 4 bases from J, with 6 bases in between. The germline V gene has CDR1 SEHNR and CDR2 FQNEAQ (reference sequence). The CDR3 totals 12 residues. The DNA of the CDR3 is TGTGCCAGCAGCGCGCTAAATCAGCCCCAGCATTTT. Amino acids: CASSALNQPQHF.

V is TRBV7-2 and J is TRBJ1-2, with a possible D match to TRBD1 (6 bases). V lost 3 bases to trimming and J lost 3 bases, with 8 bases between them. CDR1 is SGHTA and CDR2 is FQGNSA in the germline V gene. The CDR3 contains 13 residues. The CDR3 coding sequence is TGTGCCAGCAGCTTCAGACAGGACTATGGCTACACCTTC. Translation: CASSFRQDYGYTF.

The chain uses TRBV7-2 and TRBJ2-2; 8 positions agree with TRBD2. This CDR3 comprises 18 residues. Germline V CDR1 and CDR2: SGHTA, FQGNSA. The junction had 15 bases not matched to a gene; V was cut back by 5 bases and J by 4 bases. The DNA of the CDR3 is TGTGCCAGCAGCCCCAACCTCCTAGCGGGTTCCTCCACCGGGGAGCTGTTTTTT. It yields the protein CASSPNLLAGSSTGELFF.

V and J are TRBV9 and TRBJ1-4, with TRBD1 as a possible D gene (5 bases). V was pared by 2 bases and J by 0 bases, with 8 bases between. The germline V gene encodes CDR1 SGDLS and CDR2 YYNGEE. The CDR3 consists of 15 residues. CDR3 protein: CASSVSGATNEKLFF. The DNA for the CDR3 is TGTGCCAGCAGCGTTTCGGGGGCAACTAATGAAAAACTGTTTTTT. Together with reference TRBV9 and TRBJ1-4, the CDR3 gives the full variable domain: DSGVTQTPKHLITATGQRVTLRCSPRSGDLSVYWYQQSLDQGLQFLIQYYNGEERAKGNILERFSAQQFPDLHSELNLSSLELGDSALYFCASSVSGATNEKLFFGSGTQLSVL.

The chain uses TRBV13 and TRBJ1-1; no reliable D call. Deletions cut 0 bases from V and 0 bases from J, with 5 bases between. The CDR3 length is 14 residues. Germline assignment: CDR1 PRHDT and CDR2 FYEKMQ (reference sequence). The CDR3 spells CASSLGQVNTEAFF. As DNA, the CDR3 is TGTGCCAGCAGCTTAGGCCAGGTGAACACTGAAGCTTTCTTT. The entire variable domain, with the rest obtained from reference TRBV13 and TRBJ1-1, is as follows: AAGVIQSPRHLIKEKRETATLKCYPIPRHDTVYWYQQGPGQDPQFLISFYEKMQSDKGSIPDRFSAQQFSDYHSELNMSSLELGDSALYFCASSLGQVNTEAFFGQGTRLTVV.

This sequence joins TRBV19 and TRBJ2-7; no clear D gene. Trimming cost V 2 bases and J 3 bases, with 11 bases left between them. Germline-derived CDR1 and CDR2 are LNHDA and SQIVND (reference sequence). This CDR3 has 14 amino acids. The DNA for the CDR3 is TGTGCCAGTAGTATAAATAGAGAGGTCTACGAGCAGTACTTC. This sequence encodes CASSINREVYEQYF.